The clone carrying this T cell receptor beta chain was detected a few times. This sample was taken from a study of molecular identifiers for immune sequencing clone quantification. The V gene end was trimmed by 3 bases and the J gene end by 6 bases; junction bases not matched to a gene: 11. The germline gives CDR1 SGHAT, CDR2 FQNNGV. The length of the CDR3 is 17 residues. TCRdb reanalysed the PCR reads using MiXCR and keeps one entry per CDR3 protein. In the table there are approximately 630,000 distinct CDR3 sequences, about 25% of which are singletons. Sequencing used naive CD8+ T cells from blood, with Jurkat cell RNA spiked in. Subset indicated: FACS-sorted CD8+CD4-CCR7+CD45RA+ naive T cells. V usage is TRBV11-2 and J usage is TRBJ2-2; 9 positions agree with TRBD1. The receptor's source is a human donor in good health. Some libraries in this study had Jurkat cell RNA spiked in. The CDR3 DNA sequence: TGTGCCAGCAGCTTTGGGACAGGGAATGGGAAGGCCGGGGAGCTGTTTTTT. It is translated as CASSFGTGNGKAGELFF. The full variable domain, completed using reference TRBV11-2 and TRBJ2-2, is EAGVAQSPRYKIIEKRQSVAFWCNPISGHATLYWYQQILGQGPKLLIQFQNNGVVDDSQLPKDRFSAERLKGVDSTLKIQPAKLEDSAVYLCASSFGTGNGKAGELFFGEGSRLTVL.